This TCR beta chain was found in a study of identical twins listed by TCRdb under 2016. For the wider study: The study deep-sequenced TCR alpha and beta repertoires from monozygotic twins, unrelated adults of various ages and cord blood to test whether fetal clonotypes persist. To rule out contamination, the twin experiments were replicated at different times with different library preparation protocols. The paper as a whole reports these results and caveats: Zero-insertion analyses could be partly confounded by invariant T cells such as MAIT and iNKT, although diverse VJ usage argued against such confounding for most clonotypes. Excess twin sharing in beta out-of-frame sequences was weaker because fewer shared sequences lowered the signal-to-noise ratio. Recombination models systematically underestimated out-of-frame TCR alpha sharing in monozygotic twins but agreed with sharing between unrelated individuals. Conclusions relied on cross-sectional statistical analysis, since the same donors could not be followed over many years. Compared with coincidental sharing between unrelated individuals, out-of-frame TCR alpha sequences shared between twins showed an excess of sequences with low generation probability. Fewer insertions were carried by abundant cord blood beta clonotypes; a weaker similar trend was observed in young adult naive repertoires, while no such trend was observed in memory repertoires.

Cut back by 7 bases and 2 bases, the V and J ends lie 15 bases apart. CDR1 and CDR2 are drawn from the germline V gene: SGHDT, YYEEEE. Taken from cysteine to phenylalanine, the CDR3 has 14 residues. The sequence is cut down to CDR3 DNA, 42 bases in frame from base 1. All donors were healthy Caucasians. Using Miltenyi CD45RO+ enrichment and human naive T-cell isolation kits, memory (CD45RO+) and naive T cells were isolated from PBMC. Many counts were recorded for this clonotype. The antigen this receptor binds is unknown. No base quality values were provided; no much bigger clone lies one nucleotide off. Library method: 5' RACE. The sequencer was an Illumina HiSeq 2000. Template switching added a universal primer binding site, and the final cDNA carried a unique molecular identifier that allowed TCR cDNA molecules to be counted accurately. Specific primers in the conserved constant-segment region were used to synthesize first-strand cDNA for the TCR alpha and beta chains. To control for contamination, every cDNA library carried two barcodes: a SMART-Mk sample barcode plus Illumina barcodes. Two successive PCR steps introduced TruSeq adapter sequences along with Illumina sample barcodes. The TCR alpha and beta cDNA libraries were sequenced on the Illumina HiSeq platform using custom primers. The paper's processing steps were these. Unique molecular identifiers were extracted from raw reads with MiGEC, and CDR3 positions were determined with MiXCR. For each individual, recombination models were inferred using an EM algorithm with the repgenHMM and IGoR tools. Shared clonotypes were analyzed with the tcR package in R, and sharing was normalized by the product of cloneset sizes. Out-of-frame nonproductive sequences were analyzed to study raw recombination free of thymic and clonal selection effects. In-frame beta chains were kept once TCRdb had trimmed the public reads at Q25 with fastp and called clones with MiXCR. Each CDR3 protein appears once, grouped with its most common genes and DNA. The V and J calls and clone size are TCRdb's, not the authors'. The sample table records about 160,000 distinct CDR3 sequences; roughly 3.3% of these occur just once. Together, the top ten hold approximately 7.7% of the sample.

The chain couples TRBV5-6 to TRBJ2-5, with TRBD1 as a weak D call on 6 bases. This receptor was taken from a young man in good health. Sequencing used memory T cells sorted from blood. The cell subset or site label, read with the paper, signifies: CD45RO+ enriched T cells. The CDR3 sequence is CASHNRDRQETQYF. The DNA reads as follows: TGTGCCAGCCACAACAGGGATCGACAAGAGACCCAGTACTTC. Reference TRBV5-6 and TRBJ2-5 genes cover what lies past the CDR3, so the full variable domain is DAGVTQSPTHLIKTRGQQVTLRCSPKSGHDTVSWYQQALGQGPQFIFQYYEEEERQRGNFPDRFSGHQFPNYSSELNVNALLLGDSALYLCASHNRDRQETQYFGPGTRLLVL.